The rows below give T cell receptor beta chains drawn from one sample of a study of cytomegalovirus exposure and HLA in healthy donors. Only in-frame clones appear in the TCRdb table, and some are missing; sequencing was by immunoSEQ multiplex PCR. The sample lists fewer than 120,000 clones; roughly three quarters were seen once. The sequenced material came from PBMCs. Every receptor here comes from a man in his thirties or forties in good health and CMV-seropositive. CDR3s include the opening cysteine and the closing phenylalanine or tryptophan. The D gene is left open where the match is weak. The size entry is marked missing in some rows and otherwise reads once, few, many or a size class.

cdr3_nt,cdr3_aa,v_call,d_call,clone_size,j_call
TGCGCCAGCGCCAGAGAACCGGACAGGGGGGATACCGGGGAGCTGTTTTTT,CASAREPDRGDTGELFF,TRBV4-1,TRBD1,.,TRBJ2-2
TGTGCCAGCAGCTCCAATACCGGGACTCCCCCCGAGCAGTTCTTC,CASSSNTGTPPEQFF,TRBV7-9,.,.,TRBJ2-1
TGTGCCAGCTCACCATCGACAGGGACTAATGAAAAACTGTTTTTT,CASSPSTGTNEKLFF,TRBV18,TRBD1,.,TRBJ1-4
TGTGCCAGCAGCTTAGAATCTTTCTACGAGCAGTACTTC,CASSLESFYEQYF,TRBV7-8,.,.,TRBJ2-7
TGTGCCAGCAGCCTAACTAGCGGGGGGCCCCGCACAGATACGCAGTATTTT,CASSLTSGGPRTDTQYF,TRBV9,TRBD2,.,TRBJ2-3
TGTGCCAGCAGCGCTTCGCTAGCGGGGGGGGAGACCCAGTACTTC,CASSASLAGGETQYF,TRBV14,TRBD2,.,TRBJ2-5
TGTGCCAGCAGCCAAGCACGTTTTTCGACAGACAATGAGCAGTTCTTC,CASSQARFSTDNEQFF,TRBV14,.,.,TRBJ2-1
TGTGCCTGGAGTTCCAGGGGGGTCGGGGAGCTGTTTTTT,CAWSSRGVGELFF,TRBV30,.,.,TRBJ2-2
TGTGCCAGCAGTTTAACAGGGGTGGAGGGCTACACCTTC,CASSLTGVEGYTF,TRBV27,TRBD1,.,TRBJ1-2
TGTGCCAGCTCACCAGATGGGAGTGGTGGCTACACCTTC,CASSPDGSGGYTF,TRBV18,.,.,TRBJ1-2
TGCGCCAGCGGAGGGTACAATCAGCCCCAGCATTTT,CASGGYNQPQHF,TRBV10-2,.,.,TRBJ1-5
TGTGCCACCAGCAGAGATTTTGTCAGGGGGGCTAATGAAAAACTGTTTTTT,CATSRDFVRGANEKLFF,TRBV15,TRBD1,.,TRBJ1-4
TGTGCCAGCAGCCGCGTTAGCGGGGGGGCAACAGATACGCAGTATTTT,CASSRVSGGATDTQYF,TRBV5-6,TRBD2,many,TRBJ2-3
TGTGCCAGCAGCCCAGGAACGGTCCGGTATGAAAAACTGTTTTTT,CASSPGTVRYEKLFF,TRBV5-8,.,.,TRBJ1-4
TGTGCCAGCACCTTGAGGTCCGCGGGGTACGAGCAGTACTTC,CASTLRSAGYEQYF,TRBV6-1,.,.,TRBJ2-7
TGTGCCAGCAGCTTAAGAACAGGGGTCCCTAATGAAAAACTGTTTTTT,CASSLRTGVPNEKLFF,TRBV13,TRBD1,.,TRBJ1-4
TGTGCCAGCAGCAGACGGGAATCACTTTCACCCCTCCACTTT,CASSRRESLSPLHF,TRBV25-1,.,.,TRBJ1-6
TGTGCCAGCAGTGCTTATTTGGGACAGGGTGGACCCTACGAGCAGTACTTC,CASSAYLGQGGPYEQYF,TRBV6-1,TRBD1,.,TRBJ2-7
TGTGCCAGCTCACCACCTCAGGGGGTTAACTACGAGCAGTACTTC,CASSPPQGVNYEQYF,TRBV18,TRBD1,many,TRBJ2-7
TGTGCCAGCAGGACAGGGGTGGGCTCCTACGAGCAGTACTTC,CASRTGVGSYEQYF,TRBV6-5,TRBD1,.,TRBJ2-7
TGTGCCAGCTCACCGTCTATGGTAGCGGGGGGAGAGACCCAGTACTTC,CASSPSMVAGGETQYF,TRBV18,TRBD2,.,TRBJ2-5
TGTGCCAGCAGTTCAACCTTAAGCGATACGCAGTATTTT,CASSSTLSDTQYF,TRBV6-5,.,.,TRBJ2-3
TGTGCCAGCAAAGTCGGTCCCGGGTCAGCCACTTACGAGCAGTACTTC,CASKVGPGSATYEQYF,TRBV2,.,.,TRBJ2-7
TGTGCCAGCAGCTTCTTTGGGGGGATGGGAGCCGGGACAGATACGCAGTATTTT,CASSFFGGMGAGTDTQYF,TRBV5-6,.,.,TRBJ2-3
TGTGCCAGCAGCGGGGAAACGGGACTGGATGGCTACACCTTC,CASSGETGLDGYTF,TRBV6-6,.,once,TRBJ1-2
TGTGCCAGTAGTATAGATCGTTACAATGAGCAGTTCTTC,CASSIDRYNEQFF,TRBV19,.,.,TRBJ2-1
TGTGCCAGCAGCCGCCGACAGGCTCCCTTCTCAGAAGCTTTCTTT,CASSRRQAPFSEAFF,TRBV7-9,.,.,TRBJ1-1
TGTGCCAGCAGCTCAAGTACTCTAGGGGTCTTCATGAACACTGAAGCTTTCTTT,CASSSSTLGVFMNTEAFF,TRBV11-1,.,.,TRBJ1-1
TGCGCCAGCAGCTTACGGGGGGCTGGGGCCAACGTCCTGACTTTC,CASSLRGAGANVLTF,TRBV5-1,TRBD2,.,TRBJ2-6
TGTGCCAGTAGTATGCTGGACAGGGTGCATGGCTACACCTTC,CASSMLDRVHGYTF,TRBV19,TRBD1,.,TRBJ1-2
TGTGCCACCAGCATTAGAAAGGGAGGGAGGATGGTTGAGCCCCAGCATTTT,CATSIRKGGRMVEPQHF,TRBV15,.,.,TRBJ1-5
TGTGCCACCACCCGGGACTCCAATACAGATACGCAGTATTTT,CATTRDSNTDTQYF,TRBV2,.,.,TRBJ2-3
TGTGCCAGCAGAACGGACAGGGCAGAGACCCAGTACTTC,CASRTDRAETQYF,TRBV5-4,TRBD1,.,TRBJ2-5
TGCGCCAGCAGCTTGAGCGGGGAATTCCTAGCCAAAAACATTCAGTACTTC,CASSLSGEFLAKNIQYF,TRBV5-1,TRBD2,.,TRBJ2-4
TGCGCCAGCAGCTTGATAGGACAGGGAGTTCACGAGCAGTACTTC,CASSLIGQGVHEQYF,TRBV5-1,TRBD1,once,TRBJ2-7
TGTGCCAGCAGCTTAAGAGGGAACACTGAAGCTTTCTTT,CASSLRGNTEAFF,TRBV27,.,.,TRBJ1-1
TGTGCCAGCAGCCCTCTCAGGGGGGTCGGGGAGCTGTTTTTT,CASSPLRGVGELFF,TRBV2,.,.,TRBJ2-2
TGTGCCAGCAGCTTAGGGCCCGGTACGCAGTATTTT,CASSLGPGTQYF,TRBV13,.,.,TRBJ2-3
TGTGCCAGCAGCCTCCGGGACAGTCTGCCCGCTTCTAATGAAAAACTGTTTTTT,CASSLRDSLPASNEKLFF,TRBV5-4,TRBD1,.,TRBJ1-4